The sequence of this T cell receptor (beta chain) was determined in a study of beta chain features in type 1 diabetes. Whole-study context: The study found patients and healthy donors alike in age, gender and cell yields.

Findings and caveats of the study: Diminished insertions and augmented deletions at VDJ junctions characterized type 1 diabetes patients. Naive, central memory and regulatory TCRB repertoires appeared more similar among patients than healthy donors. Any PCR bias toward short templates would affect both groups alike.

Since all of the isolated RNA was reverse transcribed, expressed TCRB transcripts were what got sequenced. Clones were read by immunoSEQ multiplex PCR, and TCRdb kept only the in-frame ones, dropping some. The profile shows about 130,000 clones, about a tenth of them singletons. Worth noting for this clone: Antigen unknown.

Sequenced input: central memory CD4+ T cells from blood. The sequence was collected from a man younger than 30 in good health.

CDR3 loop: CASSPVTSGANVLTF. DNA for the CDR3: TGTGCCAGCAGCCCAGTTACCTCTGGGGCCAACGTCCTGACTTTC. V gene TRBV6-1 combines with J gene TRBJ2-6; no clear D gene. Trimming took off 6 bases at V and 0 bases at J, with 9 bases between the two ends. Germline loops: CDR1 MNHNS, CDR2 SASEGT. This CDR3 has 15 amino acids.